These 15 T cell receptor beta chains came from one sample sequenced in a study of T-cell reconstitution after alpha-beta-depleted transplantation in children listed by TCRdb under 2016. According to the study, the label for this sample's treatment or condition signals: allogeneic hematopoietic cell transplantation with graft depleted of TCRalphabeta T cells and CD19 B cells. Library prep was done by PCR. TCRdb shows the sequencer as Illumina HiSeq 2500. To normalize quantification of the TCRbeta repertoire, the TCR libraries were built with molecular barcoding that relied on unique molecular identifiers. TCRdb reprocessed the public reads (quality trimming at Q25 with fastp, clone calling with MiXCR) and kept in-frame beta chains. Merged by CDR3 protein, the rows form single entries marked with the most common genes and DNA. For this sample the table gives about 240,000 distinct CDR3 sequences, of which roughly 23% were detected only once. The ten largest clonotypes hold over 2.5% of the sample.

The sample here was PBMCs, taken before TCRalphabeta/CD19-depleted stem cell transplant. These receptors were collected from a girl between 2 and 10 years old with Fanconi anemia, due to receive a stem cell transplant.

This clonotype was recorded at least ten times. The J gene is TRBJ1-1, the V gene TRBV29-1, with D possibly matching TRBD1 (6 bases). V lost 1 base, J lost 4 bases, and 43 bases lay in between. There are 24 residues in the CDR3. Germline CDR1 reads SQVTM; CDR2 reads ANQGSEA. The CDR3 DNA sequence: TGCAGCGTTGAAGCAATTCCGATTAACCTCCTCCGAGGGCGGGGGGGCGCGTTGTTCACTGAAGCTTTCTTT. Residues: CSVEAIPINLLRGRGGALFTEAFF. Drawing the rest from reference TRBV29-1 and TRBJ1-1, the complete variable domain is SAVISQKPSRDICQRGTSLTIQCQVDSQVTMMFWYRQQPGQSLTLIATANQGSEATYESGFVIDKFPISRPNLTFSTLTVSNMSPEDSSIYLCSVEAIPINLLRGRGGALFTEAFFGQGTRLTVV.

This clonotype was counted only a few times. At one boundary the junction diverges from the germline segment, which might be a read error. The rearrangement joins TRBV7-8 to TRBJ2-7; 10 positions agree with TRBD2. The CDR3 length is 13 residues. Germline CDR1 SGHVS, CDR2 FQNEAQ. CDR3 coding DNA: TGTGCCAGCAGCGTAGCTAGCGGGGGCGAGCAGTACTTC. Protein product: CASSVASGGEQYF.

CDR3 region: CASSGLAGMEGTDTQYF. In DNA, the CDR3 is TGTGCCAGCTCGGGACTAGCGGGGATGGAGGGCACAGATACGCAGTATTTT. The chain is built from TRBV27 and TRBJ2-3; 13 nucleotides line up with TRBD2. The ends lost 8 bases at V and 1 base at J; junction bases unmatched: 9. The CDR3 consists of 17 residues. Germline V CDR1 and CDR2: MNHEY, SMNVEV (reference sequence).

In this sample, this clonotype turned up many times. The J gene is TRBJ2-7, the V gene TRBV6-6, with 8 bases fitting TRBD1. The V segment lost 10 bases and the J segment 3 bases; nucleotides outside the gene matches: 5. Germline CDR1 and CDR2: MNHNY and SVGAGI (reference sequence). The CDR3 spans 12 residues. Here the CDR3 DNA reads TGTGCCACCCAGGGGGCGCGCTACGAGCAGTACTTC. This translates into CATQGARYEQYF.

This clonotype has ten or more counts. The V gene is TRBV6-1, the J gene TRBJ2-6; 9 bases map to TRBD1. The CDR3 runs to 17 residues. Germline V gene lookup returns CDR1 MNHNS and CDR2 SASEGT. V dropped 5 bases and J dropped 2; count of bases not matched to a gene: 7. Here the CDR3 DNA reads TGTGCCAGCAGTACCGGGACAGGGAGTACTGGGGCCAACGTCCTGACTTTC. Amino acids: CASSTGTGSTGANVLTF.

This clonotype was recorded at least ten times. The chain employs TRBV7-2 and TRBJ2-3, with D unclear. The V gene's germline CDR1 is SGHTA and CDR2 FQGNSA. V lost 1 base to trimming and J lost 2 bases, with 10 bases between them. The CDR3 has 15 residues. The CDR3 nucleotides are TGTGCCAGCAGCTTAGTAGGGTTTCACACAGATACGCAGTATTTT. Translation gives CASSLVGFHTDTQYF.

In its sample, this clonotype was seen many times. J is TRBJ2-3 and V is TRBV12-3 or TRBV12-4, with 9 nucleotides matching TRBD2. The junction had 7 bases not matched to a gene; V was cut back by 2 bases and J by 4 bases. The CDR3 contains 16 residues. For the CDR3, the DNA is TGTGCCAGCAGTTTAAATGTAGCGGGAGTGGCAGATACGCAGTATTTT. Translation: CASSLNVAGVADTQYF.

Only a few counts were recorded for this clonotype. The chain is built from TRBV20-1 and TRBJ2-7; 9 bases fit TRBD2. Germline V gene sequence: CDR1 DFQATT, CDR2 SNEGSKA (reference sequence). V gave up 1 base and J gave up 4 bases; unmatched junction bases: 5. The CDR3 covers 14 residues. CDR3 DNA sequence: TGCAGTGCTAGAGGACTAGCGGAGGGGTACGAGCAGTACTTC. Translation gives CSARGLAEGYEQYF.

This rearrangement joins TRBV20-1 to TRBJ1-3; the match to TRBD1 covers 7 bases. The germline CDR1 and CDR2 sequences are DFQATT and SNEGSKA (reference sequence). Unmatched junction bases numbered 3, after V lost 3 bases and J lost 4 bases. This CDR3 comprises 13 residues. The CDR3 protein is CSASRGGGNTIYF. CDR3 in DNA: TGCAGTGCTAGCAGGGGGGGAGGAAACACCATATATTTT.

This clonotype was found a few times. The V call is TRBV29-1, the J call TRBJ2-7, with TRBD1 matching over 7 bases. Germline trimming cut 0 bases from V and 2 bases from J; bases unmatched to any gene: 10. The CDR3 is made up of 16 amino acids. CDR1 and CDR2 from the germline V gene are SQVTM and ANQGSEA. The CDR3 DNA follows: TGCAGCGTTGAAGATCAAGGTAGGGACAGTCCCTACGAGCAGTACTTC. The encoded protein is CSVEDQGRDSPYEQYF.

This clonotype was detected many times. The chain couples TRBV29-1 to TRBJ2-1; possibly TRBD1 or TRBD2 for D (5 bases each). Germline V CDR1 and CDR2: SQVTM, ANQGSEA. CDR3 length: 15 amino acids. V lost 5 bases and J 0 bases, leaving 14 bases between the germline ends. DNA for the CDR3: TGCAGCGTTATTGGGACCGCTCACTCCTACAATGAGCAGTTCTTC. Translating it yields CSVIGTAHSYNEQFF.

In its sample, this clonotype was seen many times. This chain joins TRBV29-1 and TRBJ2-1, with TRBD2 matching over 7 bases. Germline CDR1 is SQVTM and CDR2 is ANQGSEA. Losses at the gene ends were 6 bases for V and 4 bases for J; bases not matched to a gene: 15. This CDR3 region has 16 residues. The CDR3 here is CSVSPIAGAIYNEQFF. The CDR3 DNA follows: TGCAGCGTCTCCCCCATAGCGGGCGCCATATACAATGAGCAGTTCTTC.

This chain uses TRBV7-2 with TRBJ2-7; D unclear. With 3 bases removed from V and 7 bases from J, the gap between germline ends came to 13 bases. Germline loops: CDR1 SGHTA, CDR2 FQGNSA. This CDR3 region has 13 residues. The DNA of the CDR3 is TGTGCCAGCAGCTTCTCTCTAGGACGAGAGCAGTACTTC. It yields the protein CASSFSLGREQYF.

At least ten counts were recorded for this clonotype. The J gene is TRBJ2-2, the V gene TRBV4-1; 7 bases agree with TRBD2. Germline V gives CDR1 MGHRA, CDR2 YSYEKL. The CDR3 has 16 amino acids. J gave up 7 bases and V 0 bases, and 8 bases lay outside the gene matches. Here the CDR3 DNA reads TGCGCCAGCAGCCAAGAAGAGAAAGGGAGGGTCGGGGAGCTGTTTTTT. Its translation: CASSQEEKGRVGELFF.

This clonotype was seen a few times. The J gene is TRBJ2-5, the V gene TRBV20-1; D is tentatively TRBD1 or TRBD2 (5 bases each). Germline V gene sequence: CDR1 DFQATT, CDR2 SNEGSKA (reference sequence). Trimming took 0 bases from V and 2 from J, leaving 10 bases between them. The CDR3 contains 14 residues. CDR3: CSARDAREQETQYF. CDR3 in DNA: TGCAGTGCTAGAGATGCCAGGGAGCAAGAGACCCAGTACTTC.